Below are 17 T cell receptor beta chains sequenced from a single sample in a study of control samples from healthy donors and cancer patients. The method was immunoSEQ multiplex PCR; TCRdb's version includes in-frame clones alone and lacks a portion of them. The sample contains about 74,000 clones, more than 70% of which appear only once. Sample: blood. These receptors all stem from a woman aged 45 to 65 in good health.

The chain uses TRBV30 and TRBJ2-1, with 8 bases that match TRBD1. The CDR3 is made up of 15 amino acids. With 0 bases clipped from V and 9 bases from J, the junction kept 10 bases outside the gene matches. CDR1 GTSNPN and CDR2 SVGIG come from the germline V gene (reference sequence). CDR3 sequence: CAWSVGRTGPGEQFF. CDR3 nucleotides: TGTGCCTGGAGTGTAGGACGGACAGGGCCTGGTGAGCAGTTCTTC. Using reference TRBV30 and TRBJ2-1 for the parts outside the CDR3, the full variable domain is SQTIHQWPATLVQPVGSPLSLECTVEGTSNPNLYWYRQAAGRGLQLLFYSVGIGQISSEVPQNLSASRPQDRQFILSSKKLLLSDSGFYLCAWSVGRTGPGEQFFGPGTRLTVL.

V and J are TRBV7-9 and TRBJ2-7; D is possibly TRBD1 or TRBD2 (5 bases each). The germline V gene encodes CDR1 SEHNR and CDR2 FQNEAQ (reference sequence). This CDR3 spans 13 amino acids. With 4 bases removed from V and 5 bases from J, the gap between germline ends came to 12 bases. The CDR3 DNA follows: TGTGCCAGCAGCTCCGGGGCGCTCGACGAGCAGTACTTC. This translates into CASSSGALDEQYF.

This chain connects TRBV7-9 to TRBJ1-4; D unclear. V gave up 6 bases and J gave up 7 bases, with 6 bases separating them. Looked up from germline, CDR1 is SEHNR and CDR2 is FQNEAQ (reference sequence). CDR3 length equals 11 residues. CDR3 in DNA: TGTGCCAGCAGGGGAGGTGAAAAACTGTTTTTT. Its protein is CASRGGEKLFF.

This chain links TRBV15 with TRBJ1-5, with 8 bases matching TRBD1. V was pared by 6 bases and J by 8 bases, with 6 bases of the junction left unmatched. Germline CDR1 and CDR2: LNHNV and YYDKDF (reference sequence). There are 13 residues in the CDR3. In DNA, the CDR3 is TGTGCCACCAGGTCTACAGGGGGAGAGCCCCAGCATTTT. Translating gives CATRSTGGEPQHF.

The gene calls are TRBV19 and TRBJ2-2; a possible D gene is TRBD1 (5 bases). The V gene's germline CDR1 is LNHDA and CDR2 SQIVND (reference sequence). Deletions cut 5 bases from V and 7 bases from J, with 11 bases between. The CDR3 is 13 amino acids. The CDR3 loop is CASSLQGYGELFF. The CDR3 DNA is TGTGCCAGTAGTCTTCAGGGATACGGGGAGCTGTTTTTT.

The gene calls are TRBV7-8 and TRBJ2-7, with D perhaps assigned TRBD1 or TRBD2 (5 bases each). Germline-derived CDR1 and CDR2 are SGHVS and FQNEAQ. This CDR3 is built from 17 residues. V was clipped by 1 base and J by 0 bases, with 16 bases between them. The CDR3: CASSLVAGTRSSYEQYF. CDR3 bases: TGTGCCAGCAGCTTAGTGGCCGGGACCCGGAGCTCCTACGAGCAGTACTTC.

The chain links TRBV2 to TRBJ2-7, with 7 bases matching TRBD2. This CDR3 has 14 residues. CDR1 is SNHLY, CDR2 FYNNEI, per germline. With V trimmed by 6 bases and J by 3 bases, 8 bases remained unmatched. The DNA of the CDR3 is TGTGCCAGCAGGACAAGCGGGGTAATCTACGAGCAGTACTTC. Translated, it gives CASRTSGVIYEQYF.

In this sample, this clone turned up a few times. This sequence joins TRBV19 and TRBJ1-5, with no clear D. CDR3 length equals 13 residues. The V and J ends lost 5 bases and 0 bases respectively, with 5 bases between them. Germline V CDR1 and CDR2: LNHDA, SQIVND (reference sequence). CDR3 loop: CASSPNSNQPQHF. For the CDR3, the DNA is TGTGCCAGTAGTCCAAATAGCAATCAGCCCCAGCATTTT.

This clone was seen just once. V gene TRBV4-1 combines with J gene TRBJ1-2; D gene ambiguous. The CDR3 runs 14 residues. Trimming stripped 4 bases from V and 2 bases from J, with 11 bases between. Per germline, CDR1 MGHRA and CDR2 YSYEKL. The DNA of the CDR3 is TGCGCCAGCAGCCCAAGTCCGGGAAACTATGGCTACACCTTC. Amino acid sequence: CASSPSPGNYGYTF.

This chain connects TRBV19 to TRBJ1-5; D not resolved. The CDR3 is made up of 12 amino acids. CDR1 LNHDA and CDR2 SQIVND come from the germline V gene (reference sequence). Trimming removed 3 bases from V and 7 bases from J, with 7 bases in between. The CDR3 DNA follows: TGTGCCAGTAGTATTTTCGGGCAGCCCCAGCATTTT. Amino acids: CASSIFGQPQHF.

The chain carries TRBV12-3 or TRBV12-4 and TRBJ1-2; D is unclear. This CDR3 has 12 amino acids. V shed 3 bases and J shed 5 bases, with 7 bases lying between them. CDR3 nucleotide sequence: TGTGCCAGCAGTTTCGGAATTTATGGCTACACCTTC. This gives the protein CASSFGIYGYTF.

The chain has TRBV20-1 and TRBJ2-1; D not resolved. V was clipped by 6 bases and J by 9 bases, with 9 bases between them. This CDR3 comprises 10 residues. CDR1 is DFQATT and CDR2 is SNEGSKA in the germline V gene (reference sequence). In nucleotides, the CDR3 is TGCAGTGCGGAAAAAAGTGAGCAGTTCTTC. The encoded protein is CSAEKSEQFF.

J is TRBJ2-4 and V is TRBV3-1 (or the pseudogene TRBV3-2); perhaps TRBD1 as D (6 bases). Germline-derived CDR1 and CDR2 are LGHDT and YNNKEL (reference sequence). The CDR3 has 15 residues. The ends were cut back, 4 bases at V and 4 bases at J, with 14 bases in the middle. The CDR3 here is CASSPNRVPKNIQYF. The CDR3 DNA reads TGTGCCAGCAGCCCTAACAGGGTTCCAAAAAACATTCAGTACTTC.

This clone has a single count. The V and J genes are TRBV6-4 and TRBJ2-3; D not certain. Germline V gene lookup returns CDR1 MRHNA and CDR2 SNTAGT. This CDR3 spans 14 amino acids. V dropped 6 bases and J dropped 0 bases, with 10 bases sitting between them. Here the CDR3 reads CASSETISTDTQYF. CDR3 bases: TGTGCCAGCAGCGAGACGATTAGCACAGATACGCAGTATTTT.

As DNA, the CDR3 is TGTGCCAGTAACGGTAACAATCAGCCCCAGCATTTT. It is translated as CASNGNNQPQHF. The gene calls are TRBV19 and TRBJ1-5; no definite D call. Germline CDR1 and CDR2: LNHDA and SQIVND (reference sequence). The CDR3 extends over 12 amino acids. V shed 7 bases and J shed 3 bases, with 7 bases lying between them.

V and J are TRBV6-5 and TRBJ1-2, with a possible D match to TRBD1 (6 bases). Between the trimmed V and J ends, which lost 2 bases and 9 bases, there was a span of 13 bases. Germline V gene data show CDR1 as MNHEY and CDR2 as SVGAGI. The CDR3 extends over 13 amino acids. This CDR3 is CASSYGRGGSYTF. Written as DNA, the CDR3 is TGTGCCAGCAGTTACGGAAGGGGGGGAAGCTACACCTTC.

The genes are TRBV4-1 and TRBJ1-1, with D hard to call. The germline V gene has CDR1 MGHRA and CDR2 YSYEKL. V lost 4 bases to trimming and J lost 8 bases, with 14 bases between them. The length of the CDR3 is 13 residues. This CDR3 reads CASSRVVEREAFF. The DNA for the CDR3 is TGCGCCAGCAGCCGGGTGGTGGAGAGGGAAGCTTTCTTT.